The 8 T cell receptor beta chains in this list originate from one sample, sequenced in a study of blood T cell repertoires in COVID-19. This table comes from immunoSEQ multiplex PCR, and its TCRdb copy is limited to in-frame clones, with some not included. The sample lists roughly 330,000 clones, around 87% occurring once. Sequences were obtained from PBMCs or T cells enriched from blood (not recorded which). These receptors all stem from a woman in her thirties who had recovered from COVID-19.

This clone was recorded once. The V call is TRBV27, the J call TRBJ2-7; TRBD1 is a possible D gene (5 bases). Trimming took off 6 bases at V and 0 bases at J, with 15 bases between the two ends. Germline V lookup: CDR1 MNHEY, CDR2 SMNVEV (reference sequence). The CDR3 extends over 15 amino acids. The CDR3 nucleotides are TGTGCCAGCAGCCGCACCCCAGACAGCTCCTACGAGCAGTACTTC. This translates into CASSRTPDSSYEQYF.

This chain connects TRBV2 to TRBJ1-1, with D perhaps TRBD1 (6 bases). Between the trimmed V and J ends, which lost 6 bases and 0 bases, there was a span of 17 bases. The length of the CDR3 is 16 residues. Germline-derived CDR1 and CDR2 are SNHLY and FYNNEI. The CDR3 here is CASSEQGQYMNTEAFF. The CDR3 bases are TGTGCCAGCAGCGAACAGGGCCAATATATGAACACTGAAGCTTTCTTT.

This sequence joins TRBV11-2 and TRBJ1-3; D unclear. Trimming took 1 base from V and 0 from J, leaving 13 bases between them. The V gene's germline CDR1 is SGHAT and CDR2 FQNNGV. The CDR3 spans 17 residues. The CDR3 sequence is CASSLVGVRLSGNTIYF. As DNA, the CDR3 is TGTGCCAGCAGCTTAGTAGGAGTGCGCCTCTCTGGAAACACCATATATTTT.

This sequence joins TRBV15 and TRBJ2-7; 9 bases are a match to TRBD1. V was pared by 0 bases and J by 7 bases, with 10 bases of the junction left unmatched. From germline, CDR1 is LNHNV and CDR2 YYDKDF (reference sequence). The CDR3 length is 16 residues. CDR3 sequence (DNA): TGTGCCACCAGCAGAGATTTTTCGGGACAGGGAGGGGAGCAGTACTTC. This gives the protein CATSRDFSGQGGEQYF.

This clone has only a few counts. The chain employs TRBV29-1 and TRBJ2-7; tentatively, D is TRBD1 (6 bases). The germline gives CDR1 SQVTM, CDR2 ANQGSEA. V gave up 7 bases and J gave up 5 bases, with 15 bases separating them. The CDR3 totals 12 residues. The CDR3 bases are TGCAGCGGGACTTCAGGGGACCACGAGCAGTACTTC. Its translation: CSGTSGDHEQYF.

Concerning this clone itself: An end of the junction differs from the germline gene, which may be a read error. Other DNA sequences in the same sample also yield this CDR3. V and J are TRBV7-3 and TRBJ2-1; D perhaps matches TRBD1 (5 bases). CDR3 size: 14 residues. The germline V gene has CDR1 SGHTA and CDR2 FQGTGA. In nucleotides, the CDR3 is TGTGCTAGCAGCGAAAGGGGTTCCTACAATGAGCAGTTCTTC. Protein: CASSERGSYNEQFF.

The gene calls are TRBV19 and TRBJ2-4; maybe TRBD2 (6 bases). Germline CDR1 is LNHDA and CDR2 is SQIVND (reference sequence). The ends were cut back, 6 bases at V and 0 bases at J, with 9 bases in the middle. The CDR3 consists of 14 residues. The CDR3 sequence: CASSWGLAKNIQYF. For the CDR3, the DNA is TGTGCCAGTAGCTGGGGACTAGCCAAAAACATTCAGTACTTC.

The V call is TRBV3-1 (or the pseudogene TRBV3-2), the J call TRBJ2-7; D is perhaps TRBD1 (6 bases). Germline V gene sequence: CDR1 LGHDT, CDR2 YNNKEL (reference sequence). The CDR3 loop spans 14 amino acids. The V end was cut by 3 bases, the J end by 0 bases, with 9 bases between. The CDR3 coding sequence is TGTGCCAGCAGCCAGGGGGCTATCTCCTACGAGCAGTACTTC. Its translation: CASSQGAISYEQYF.